These 24 T cell receptor beta chains originate from one sample sequenced in a study of blood T cell repertoires in COVID-19. Assay used: immunoSEQ multiplex PCR; TCRdb lists only in-frame clones, some missing. Of hundreds of thousands of clones in the sample, 80% were seen once. Sequenced: PBMCs or T cells enriched from blood (not recorded which). These receptors came from a man aged 25-45 years with acute COVID-19.

The rearrangement links TRBV10-3 to TRBJ2-2, with 11 positions matching TRBD1. The trim removed 6 bases at V and 4 bases at J, leaving 10 bases unmatched. Germline CDR1 is ENHRY and CDR2 is SYGVKD. The CDR3 extends over 17 amino acids. The CDR3 here is CAIRRDRGIGGTGELFF. The CDR3 DNA sequence: TGTGCCATCAGGCGGGACAGGGGGATCGGCGGCACCGGGGAGCTGTTTTTT.

The chain is built from TRBV15 and TRBJ1-2, with TRBD1 matching over 7 bases. Germline V gene lookup returns CDR1 LNHNV and CDR2 YYDKDF (reference sequence). Losses at the gene ends were 1 base for V and 4 bases for J; bases not matched to a gene: 0. The length of the CDR3 is 13 residues. CDR3 loop: CATSRGDSYGYTF. The CDR3 region has the DNA TGTGCCACCAGCAGAGGGGACAGCTATGGCTACACCTTC.

The rearrangement joins TRBV5-1 to TRBJ2-5; D possibly corresponds to TRBD1 (6 bases). CDR1 SGHRS and CDR2 YFSETQ come from the germline V gene. This CDR3 region has 15 residues. The V gene lost 0 bases and the J gene lost 0 bases, with 9 bases spanning the gap. The CDR3 sequence: CASSLGYRDQETQYF. CDR3 bases: TGCGCCAGCAGCTTGGGTTACAGGGACCAAGAGACCCAGTACTTC.

V usage is TRBV5-1 and J usage is TRBJ1-6; 11 bases are shared with TRBD1. The CDR3 contains 14 residues. The germline gives CDR1 SGHRS, CDR2 YFSETQ. The ends lost 4 bases at V and 9 bases at J; junction bases unmatched: 3. The CDR3 region has the DNA TGCGCCAGCAGCCCCGGGACAGGGGGTTCACCCCTCCACTTT. This codes for CASSPGTGGSPLHF. Looking up the rest from reference TRBV5-1 and TRBJ1-6 gives the full variable domain: KAGVTQTPRYLIKTRGQQVTLSCSPISGHRSVSWYQQTPGQGLQFLFEYFSETQRNKGNFPGRFSGRQFSNSRSEMNVSTLELGDSALYLCASSPGTGGSPLHFGNGTRLTVT.

The chain has TRBV6-5 and TRBJ1-4, with 7 bases lining up with TRBD1. The CDR3 sequence is 16 residues long. CDR1 and CDR2 from the germline V gene are MNHEY and SVGAGI. The trim removed 2 bases at V and 8 bases at J, leaving 11 bases unmatched. CDR3 sequence reads: CASSYRGQKKGEKLFF. The CDR3 coding sequence is TGTGCCAGCAGTTACCGGGGACAGAAGAAAGGAGAAAAACTGTTTTTT.

The chain couples TRBV5-1 to TRBJ2-7, with 10 bases that match TRBD1. CDR3 length: 15 amino acids. With 4 bases clipped from V and 5 bases from J, the junction kept 9 bases outside the gene matches. Germline V gene lookup returns CDR1 SGHRS and CDR2 YFSETQ. DNA for the CDR3: TGCGCCAGCAGCGCTATGCCGGGACAGGGGCACGAGCAGTACTTC. Translated, it gives CASSAMPGQGHEQYF.

The genes are TRBV19 and TRBJ1-1; the match to TRBD1 covers 9 bases. CDR1 is LNHDA, CDR2 SQIVND, per germline (reference sequence). V lost 9 bases to trimming and J lost 6 bases; unmatched junction nucleotides: 14. This CDR3 region has 15 residues. CDR3 residues: CASCPGGQGKAEAFF. The DNA of the CDR3 is TGTGCCAGCTGCCCGGGGGGACAGGGAAAGGCTGAAGCTTTCTTT.

The chain links TRBV2 to TRBJ1-6; no reliable D call. Trimming removed 10 bases at V and 8 bases at J, with 18 bases between. Per the germline V gene, CDR1 is SNHLY and CDR2 is FYNNEI. The CDR3 length is 14 residues. The CDR3 DNA is TGTGCCACTAACCTTGTCCCTCGAGATTCACCCCTCCACTTT. This encodes CATNLVPRDSPLHF.

CDR3 protein: CASSYSSGLSNYGYTF. DNA for the CDR3: TGTGCCAGCAGTTACTCGAGCGGACTCTCGAACTATGGCTACACCTTC. The chain links TRBV6-5 to TRBJ1-2; unclear D gene. V was pared by 0 bases and J by 2 bases, with 13 bases between. The length of the CDR3 is 16 residues. CDR1 is MNHEY, CDR2 SVGAGI, per germline.

The CDR3 DNA follows: TGTGCCAGCGTGGGGAGAGCGGGGGGACAAGAGACCCAGTACTTC. It is translated as CASVGRAGGQETQYF. V is TRBV27 and J is TRBJ2-5; 9 nucleotides match TRBD2. Losses at the gene ends were 8 bases for V and 2 bases for J; bases not matched to a gene: 9. This CDR3 region has 15 residues. The germline CDR1 and CDR2 sequences are MNHEY and SMNVEV (reference sequence).

The chain links TRBV10-2 to TRBJ2-1, with 8 bases identical to TRBD1. Trimming removed 11 bases from V and 0 bases from J; junction bases left unmatched: 12. Germline loops: CDR1 WSHSY, CDR2 SAAADI. CDR3 size: 16 residues. For the CDR3, the DNA is TGCGCCGTCAACCCCCCAGGGGGCACCTCCTACAATGAGCAGTTCTTC. Its protein is CAVNPPGGTSYNEQFF.

The rearrangement joins TRBV7-2 to TRBJ1-5; 8 positions match TRBD1. The CDR3 loop spans 16 amino acids. Germline V CDR1 and CDR2: SGHTA, FQGNSA. With 5 bases clipped from V and 6 bases from J, the junction kept 12 bases outside the gene matches. In DNA, the CDR3 is TGTGCCAGCAGCAGGAACACAGGGGGTAGAGGTCAGCCCCAGCATTTT. Translated, it gives CASSRNTGGRGQPQHF.

V is TRBV11-1 and J is TRBJ2-7; D is undetermined. The germline gives CDR1 SGHAT, CDR2 FQDESV (reference sequence). Trimming pared 1 base from V and 2 bases from J, leaving 6 bases between. There are 13 residues in the CDR3. CDR3 nucleotides: TGTGCCAGCAGCTTAGGAGGTACCTACGAGCAGTACTTC. Its translation is CASSLGGTYEQYF.

This chain connects TRBV19 to TRBJ2-7; TRBD1 is a possible D gene (5 bases). Germline values: CDR1 LNHDA, CDR2 SQIVND (reference sequence). CDR3 size: 14 residues. Trimming took off 7 bases at V and 0 bases at J, with 13 bases between the two ends. The CDR3 nucleotides read TGTGCCAGTAATAAGGGGCTCGGCTCCTACGAGCAGTACTTC. It yields the protein CASNKGLGSYEQYF.

The V gene is TRBV10-3, the J gene TRBJ2-2, with 9 nucleotides matching TRBD2. This CDR3 contains 15 residues. The ends lost 10 bases at V and 6 bases at J; junction bases unmatched: 12. Per the germline V gene, CDR1 is ENHRY and CDR2 is SYGVKD. CDR3 DNA sequence: TGTGCCACCGAGAGCGGGGGGAGCGGTTCCGGGGAGCTGTTTTTT. Amino acid sequence: CATESGGSGSGELFF.

To note about this clone: Distinct nucleotide sequences in the sample also encode this CDR3. The chain recombines TRBV10-2 with TRBJ1-5, with D possibly being TRBD1 (5 bases). This CDR3 region has 15 residues. Trimming removed 0 bases from V and 2 bases from J, with 8 bases in between. Germline V CDR1 and CDR2: WSHSY, SAAADI. CDR3 region: CASSESGGGNQPQHF. In DNA, the CDR3 is TGCGCCAGCAGTGAGTCTGGAGGGGGCAATCAGCCCCAGCATTTT.

The rearrangement joins TRBV5-4 to TRBJ1-3; TRBD1 might be the D (6 bases). Germline V CDR1 and CDR2: SGHNT, YYREEE (reference sequence). The CDR3 loop spans 14 amino acids. V shed 0 bases and J shed 6 bases, with 10 bases lying between them. CDR3 coding DNA: TGTGCCAGCAGCTTGGCCGGGACATTAAACACCATATATTTT. It codes for CASSLAGTLNTIYF. The variable domain in full, with the rest retrieved from reference TRBV5-4 and TRBJ1-3, is ETGVTQSPTHLIKTRGQQVTLRCSSQSGHNTVSWYQQALGQGPQFIFQYYREEENGRGNFPPRFSGLQFPNYSSELNVNALELDDSALYLCASSLAGTLNTIYFGEGSWLTVV.

This clone came up a few times. V usage is TRBV5-4 and J usage is TRBJ1-2; D not certain. The CDR3 has 14 amino acids. The germline V gene has CDR1 SGHNT and CDR2 YYREEE (reference sequence). V gave up 0 bases and J gave up 7 bases, with 13 bases separating them. The CDR3 loop reads CASSLGPGESGYTF. The CDR3 nucleotides are TGTGCCAGCAGCTTGGGACCTGGGGAGAGTGGCTACACCTTC.

The rearrangement joins TRBV9 to TRBJ2-7, with a tentative D call TRBD1 (5 bases). The CDR3 runs 14 residues. V shed 4 bases and J shed 2 bases, with 13 bases lying between them. Per germline, CDR1 SGDLS and CDR2 YYNGEE. CDR3 DNA: TGTGCCAGCAGCCCTGGTCAGGGTCCCTACGAGCAGTACTTC. Its protein is CASSPGQGPYEQYF.

V is TRBV9 and J is TRBJ2-1, with 11 bases fitting TRBD2. The trim removed 3 bases at V and 5 bases at J, leaving 13 bases unmatched. The CDR3 contains 18 residues. Germline V gene sequence: CDR1 SGDLS, CDR2 YYNGEE. CDR3 sequence (DNA): TGTGCCAGCAGCGAATTTAGCGGGGGGGCCGATGGGCACAATGAGCAGTTCTTC. Its protein is CASSEFSGGADGHNEQFF.

The CDR3 is CASSRDRGRVAEAFF. In DNA, the CDR3 is TGCGCCAGCAGCAGAGACAGGGGAAGGGTGGCTGAAGCTTTCTTT. This chain connects TRBV5-1 to TRBJ1-1; the match to TRBD1 covers 8 bases. With V trimmed by 4 bases and J by 6 bases, 11 bases remained unmatched. The CDR3 contains 15 residues. The germline CDR1 and CDR2 sequences are SGHRS and YFSETQ.

The gene calls are TRBV19 and TRBJ1-5, with D unclear. The CDR3 contains 14 residues. Trimming left V 0 bases short and J 5 bases short, with 8 bases between. Germline V gene lookup returns CDR1 LNHDA and CDR2 SQIVND (reference sequence). This CDR3 is CASSIEEGYQPQHF. The CDR3 DNA is TGTGCCAGTAGTATAGAGGAGGGATATCAGCCCCAGCATTTT. The complete variable domain, with remaining parts taken from reference TRBV19 and TRBJ1-5, reads DGGITQSPKYLFRKEGQNVTLSCEQNLNHDAMYWYRQDPGQGLRLIYYSQIVNDFQKGDIAEGYSVSREKKESFPLTVTSAQKNPTAFYLCASSIEEGYQPQHFGDGTRLSIL.

The chain combines TRBV7-9 with TRBJ1-1, with unresolved D. This CDR3 contains 15 residues. The germline V gene has CDR1 SEHNR and CDR2 FQNEAQ (reference sequence). V shed 3 bases and J shed 0 bases, with 11 bases lying between them. CDR3: CASSLGRSLNTEAFF. The CDR3 region has the DNA TGTGCCAGCAGCTTGGGCAGATCTTTGAACACTGAAGCTTTCTTT. Combining the CDR3 with reference TRBV7-9 and TRBJ1-1 gives the whole variable domain DTGVSQNPRHKITKRGQNVTFRCDPISEHNRLYWYRQTLGQGPEFLTYFQNEAQLEKSRLLSDRFSAERPKGSFSTLEIQRTEQGDSAMYLCASSLGRSLNTEAFFGQGTRLTVV.

This chain uses TRBV7-3 with TRBJ1-2; TRBD1 matches 9 bases. Germline V gene sequence: CDR1 SGHTA, CDR2 FQGTGA. Trimming cost V 6 bases and J 4 bases; bases outside gene matches: 3. This CDR3 is 13 amino acids long. CDR3 DNA: TGTGCCAGCAGTCCGGGACAGGGCTATGGCTACACCTTC. It yields the protein CASSPGQGYGYTF.